Listed below are T cell receptor beta chains from one sample, sequenced in a study of shared clonotypes between healthy human individuals. Measured with immunoSEQ multiplex PCR; TCRdb has only the in-frame clones, and not every one. This repertoire shows 700,000 or so clones, 72% found once; its top ten account for 1.8%. Sequencing was performed on memory CD4+ T cells sorted from blood. The receptor set was obtained from a woman aged 25 to 45 in good health. Each CDR3 is given without its conserved first and last residue. The order of the fields is clone size, V gene, J gene, CDR3 protein. Clone size is shown for a subset of rows, as once, few, many or a class of expanded clone.

>NA|TRBV4-1|TRBJ2-1
ASSQVIILAGEHNEQF
>NA|TRBV11-3|TRBJ1-5
ASSLSALVSNQPQH
>NA|TRBV6-1|TRBJ2-7
ASSDPGLAGVEQY
>NA|TRBV7-2|TRBJ2-7
ASSINSYEQY
>NA|TRBV11-2|TRBJ2-7
ASSLHLAGSYEQY
>NA|TRBV11-2|TRBJ1-1
ASSATANTEAF
>NA|TRBV11-2|TRBJ2-1
ASSLQSRSNEQF
>NA|TRBV5-1|TRBJ2-7
ASSLAGDGPYEQY
>NA|TRBV6-5|NA
ASSPGQGTYEQY
>NA|TRBV2|TRBJ2-3
ASSEGRGADTQY
>NA|TRBV18|TRBJ1-5
ASSPGQDQPQH
>NA|TRBV28|TRBJ1-4
ASSFRQGREKLF
>NA|TRBV11-2|TRBJ2-7
ASSLDLPLIYEQY
>NA|TRBV27|TRBJ1-1
ASSRARGTEAF
>NA|TRBV7-6|TRBJ2-5
ASSSRLAGGPKTQY
>once|TRBV28|TRBJ1-2
ATGEGTKGYT
>NA|TRBV28|TRBJ1-2
ATPSSLQGDGYT
>NA|TRBV6-5|TRBJ1-4
ASSPRGVSELF
>NA|TRBV7-8|TRBJ1-5
ASSSGQSGYQPQH
>few|TRBV6-5|TRBJ1-1
ASSHWGQGYTEAF
>NA|TRBV7-2|TRBJ2-5
ASSRFGQALGETQY
>NA|TRBV18|TRBJ1-2
ASSPVNNYGYT
>once|TRBV5-1|TRBJ1-1
ASSLRRSNTEAF
>NA|TRBV6-6|TRBJ1-3
ASSFVGAAFGNTIY
>NA|TRBV4-1|TRBJ2-1
ASSRTSGSHEQF
>once|TRBV30|TRBJ2-7
AWSVPVRAREQY
>NA|TRBV4-1|TRBJ2-2
ASSQAKLIGELF
>NA|TRBV9|TRBJ2-2
ASSVASGSVYTGELF
>NA|TRBV9|TRBJ2-1
ASSVEPGNEQF
>NA|TRBV27|TRBJ2-5
ASSRNQETQY
>NA|TRBV5-1|TRBJ2-2
ASSLARTQTGELF
>NA|TRBV6-1|TRBJ2-7
ASTWVGEQY